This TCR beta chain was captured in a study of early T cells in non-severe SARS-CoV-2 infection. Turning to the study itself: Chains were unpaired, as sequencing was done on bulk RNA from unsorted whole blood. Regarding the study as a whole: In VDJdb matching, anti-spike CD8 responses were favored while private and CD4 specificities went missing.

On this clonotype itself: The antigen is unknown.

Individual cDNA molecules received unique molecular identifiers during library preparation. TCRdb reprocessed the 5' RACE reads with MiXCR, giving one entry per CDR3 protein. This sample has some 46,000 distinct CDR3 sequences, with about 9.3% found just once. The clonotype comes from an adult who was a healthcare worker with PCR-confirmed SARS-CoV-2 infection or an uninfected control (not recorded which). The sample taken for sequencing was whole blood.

CDR3 in amino acids: CASSRQGAFAGELFF. CDR3 nucleotides: TGTGCCAGCTCTAGGCAGGGGGCGTTCGCTGGGGAGCTGTTTTTT. This chain joins TRBV6-1 and TRBJ2-2; 8 bases fit TRBD1. CDR3 length: 15 amino acids. V dropped 8 bases and J dropped 8; count of bases not matched to a gene: 13. Per the germline V gene, CDR1 is MNHNS and CDR2 is SASEGT.